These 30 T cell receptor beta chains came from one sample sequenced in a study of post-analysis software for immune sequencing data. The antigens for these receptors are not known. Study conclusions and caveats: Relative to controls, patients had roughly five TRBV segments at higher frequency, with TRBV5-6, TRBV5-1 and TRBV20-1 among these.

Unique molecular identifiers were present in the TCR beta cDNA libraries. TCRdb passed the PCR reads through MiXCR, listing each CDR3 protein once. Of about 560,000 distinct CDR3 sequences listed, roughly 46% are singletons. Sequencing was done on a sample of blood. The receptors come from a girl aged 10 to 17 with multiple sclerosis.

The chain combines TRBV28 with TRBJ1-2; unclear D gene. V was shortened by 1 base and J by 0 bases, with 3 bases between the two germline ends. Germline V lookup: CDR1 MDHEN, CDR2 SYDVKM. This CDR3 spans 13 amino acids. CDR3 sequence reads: CASSLYTNYGYTF. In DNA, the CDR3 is TGTGCCAGCAGTTTATACACTAACTATGGCTACACCTTC.

The CDR3 region is CASRDGSNTEAFF. The CDR3 nucleotides read TGTGCCAGCAGGGACGGATCGAACACTGAAGCTTTCTTT. This sequence joins TRBV11-3 and TRBJ1-1; D is undetermined. Germline V lookup: CDR1 SGHNT, CDR2 YENEEA. Trimming stripped 6 bases from V and 1 base from J, with 9 bases between. This CDR3 has 13 residues.

CDR3 DNA: TGTGCCAGCAGTCAAAAGGCGGGAGTGAGCAATGAGCAGTTCTTC. This translates into CASSQKAGVSNEQFF. The J gene is TRBJ2-1, the V gene TRBV12-3 or TRBV12-4, with TRBD2 identical over 7 bases. There are 15 residues in the CDR3. V shed 5 bases, J shed 6 bases, and the junction held 10 bases outside the gene matches.

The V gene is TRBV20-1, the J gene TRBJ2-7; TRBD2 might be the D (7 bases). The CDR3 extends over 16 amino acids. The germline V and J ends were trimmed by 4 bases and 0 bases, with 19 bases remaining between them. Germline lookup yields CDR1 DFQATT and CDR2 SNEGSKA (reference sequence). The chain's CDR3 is CSAKGGEASLSYEQYF. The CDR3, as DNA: TGCAGTGCTAAAGGGGGGGAGGCCTCTCTCTCCTACGAGCAGTACTTC.

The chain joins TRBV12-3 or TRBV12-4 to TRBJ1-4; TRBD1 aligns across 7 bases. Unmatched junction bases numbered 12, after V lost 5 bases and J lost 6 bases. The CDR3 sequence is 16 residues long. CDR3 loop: CASSPTLTGIDEKLFF. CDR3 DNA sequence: TGTGCCAGCAGTCCAACACTGACAGGGATCGATGAAAAACTGTTTTTT.

This CDR3 reads CASQKDWDNSYEQYF. Written as DNA, the CDR3 is TGCGCCAGCCAGAAAGACTGGGACAACTCCTACGAGCAGTACTTC. The rearrangement uses TRBV5-1 and TRBJ2-7, with D possibly TRBD1 on 6 matching bases. CDR1 and CDR2 from the germline V gene are SGHRS and YFSETQ. This CDR3 contains 15 residues. V dropped 7 bases and J dropped 0 bases, with 17 bases sitting between them. The whole variable domain, remainder taken from reference TRBV5-1 and TRBJ2-7, is KAGVTQTPRYLIKTRGQQVTLSCSPISGHRSVSWYQQTPGQGLQFLFEYFSETQRNKGNFPGRFSGRQFSNSRSEMNVSTLELGDSALYLCASQKDWDNSYEQYFGPGTRLTVT.

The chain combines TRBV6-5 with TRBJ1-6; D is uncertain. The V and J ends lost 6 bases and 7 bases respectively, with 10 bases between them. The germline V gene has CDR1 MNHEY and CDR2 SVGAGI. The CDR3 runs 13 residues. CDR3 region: CASRTGENSPLHF. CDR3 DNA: TGTGCCAGCAGGACCGGGGAAAATTCACCCCTCCACTTT.

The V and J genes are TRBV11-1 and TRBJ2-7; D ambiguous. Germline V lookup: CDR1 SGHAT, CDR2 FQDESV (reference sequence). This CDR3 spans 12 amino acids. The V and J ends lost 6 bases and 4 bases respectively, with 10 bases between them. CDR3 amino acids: CASRSDLYEQYF. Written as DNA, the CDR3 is TGTGCCAGCAGATCGGACCTATACGAGCAGTACTTC.

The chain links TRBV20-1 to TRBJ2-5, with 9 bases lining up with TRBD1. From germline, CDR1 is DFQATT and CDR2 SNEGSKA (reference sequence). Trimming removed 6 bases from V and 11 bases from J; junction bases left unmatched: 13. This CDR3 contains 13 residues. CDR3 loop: CSALPGQGNEQYF. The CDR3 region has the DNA TGCAGTGCCCTACCGGGACAGGGTAATGAGCAGTACTTC.

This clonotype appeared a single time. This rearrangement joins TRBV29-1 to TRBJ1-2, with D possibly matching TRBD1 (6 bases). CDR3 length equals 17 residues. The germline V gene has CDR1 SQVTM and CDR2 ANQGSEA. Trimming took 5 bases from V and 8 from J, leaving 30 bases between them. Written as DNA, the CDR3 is TGCAGCGTTAGGGAGACCGGGACACCGGAGGTCGGATTGGGCTACACCTTC. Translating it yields CSVRETGTPEVGLGYTF.

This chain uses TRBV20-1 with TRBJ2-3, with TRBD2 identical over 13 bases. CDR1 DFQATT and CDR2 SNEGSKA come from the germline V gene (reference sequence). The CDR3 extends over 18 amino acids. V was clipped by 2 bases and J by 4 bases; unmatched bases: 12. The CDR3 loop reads CSARPGTGGLAGPDTQYF. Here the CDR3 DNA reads TGCAGTGCTAGACCGGGGACAGGGGGACTAGCGGGACCAGATACGCAGTATTTT.

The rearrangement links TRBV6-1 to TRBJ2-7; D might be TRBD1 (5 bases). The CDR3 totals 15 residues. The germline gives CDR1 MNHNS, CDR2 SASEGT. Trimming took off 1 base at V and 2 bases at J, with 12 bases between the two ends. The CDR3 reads CASSEGQRYPYEQYF. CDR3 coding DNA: TGTGCCAGCAGTGAAGGACAGAGGTACCCCTACGAGCAGTACTTC.

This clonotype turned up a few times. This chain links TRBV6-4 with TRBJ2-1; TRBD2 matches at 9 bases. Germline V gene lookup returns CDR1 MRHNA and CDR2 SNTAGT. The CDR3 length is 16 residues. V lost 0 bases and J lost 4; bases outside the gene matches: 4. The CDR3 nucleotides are TGTGCCAGCAGTGACTCGGGGCTAGCGGGGTACAATGAGCAGTTCTTC. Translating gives CASSDSGLAGYNEQFF.

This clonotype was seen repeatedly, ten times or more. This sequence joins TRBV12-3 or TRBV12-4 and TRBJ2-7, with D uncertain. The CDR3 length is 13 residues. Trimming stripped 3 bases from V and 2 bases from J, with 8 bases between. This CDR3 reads CASSFRGTYEQYF. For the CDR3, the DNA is TGTGCCAGCAGTTTTAGAGGAACCTACGAGCAGTACTTC.

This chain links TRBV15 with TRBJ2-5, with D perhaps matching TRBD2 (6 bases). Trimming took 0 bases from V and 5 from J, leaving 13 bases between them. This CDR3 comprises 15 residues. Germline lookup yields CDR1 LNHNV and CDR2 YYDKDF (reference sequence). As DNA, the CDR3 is TGTGCCACCAGCAGAGATGCTACCCGGGGGGAGACCCAGTACTTC. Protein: CATSRDATRGETQYF.

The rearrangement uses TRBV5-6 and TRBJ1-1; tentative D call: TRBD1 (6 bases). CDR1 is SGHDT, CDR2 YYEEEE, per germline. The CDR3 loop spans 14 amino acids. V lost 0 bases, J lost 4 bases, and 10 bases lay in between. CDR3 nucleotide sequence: TGTGCCAGCAGCTTGGGACAGGCGGCCACTGAAGCTTTCTTT. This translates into CASSLGQAATEAFF.

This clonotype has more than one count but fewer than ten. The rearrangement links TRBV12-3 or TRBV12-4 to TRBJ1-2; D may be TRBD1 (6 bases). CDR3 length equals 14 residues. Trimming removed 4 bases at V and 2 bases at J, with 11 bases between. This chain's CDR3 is CASSYRDLNYGYTF. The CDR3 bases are TGTGCCAGCAGTTACAGGGACCTAAACTATGGCTACACCTTC.

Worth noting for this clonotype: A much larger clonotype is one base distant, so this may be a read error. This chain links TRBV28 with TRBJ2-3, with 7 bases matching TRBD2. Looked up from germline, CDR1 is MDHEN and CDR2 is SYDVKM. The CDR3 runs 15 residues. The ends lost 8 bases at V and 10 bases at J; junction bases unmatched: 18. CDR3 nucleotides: TGTGCCAGCTCTTCGGCCAGCGGGATTACCGATTCGCAGTATTTT. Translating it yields CASSSASGITDSQYF.

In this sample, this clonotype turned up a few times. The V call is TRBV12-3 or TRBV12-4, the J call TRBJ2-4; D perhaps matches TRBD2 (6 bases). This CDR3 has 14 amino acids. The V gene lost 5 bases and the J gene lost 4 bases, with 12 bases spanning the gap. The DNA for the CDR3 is TGTGCCAGCAGTCCCCCGCGGGATAAAAACATTCAGTACTTC. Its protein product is CASSPPRDKNIQYF.

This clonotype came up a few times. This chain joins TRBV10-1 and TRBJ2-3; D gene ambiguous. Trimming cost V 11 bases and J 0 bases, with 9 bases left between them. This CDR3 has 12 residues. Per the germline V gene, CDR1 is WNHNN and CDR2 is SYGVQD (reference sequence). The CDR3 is CASCPSTDTQYF. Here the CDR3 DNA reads TGCGCCTCATGCCCTAGCACAGATACGCAGTATTTT.

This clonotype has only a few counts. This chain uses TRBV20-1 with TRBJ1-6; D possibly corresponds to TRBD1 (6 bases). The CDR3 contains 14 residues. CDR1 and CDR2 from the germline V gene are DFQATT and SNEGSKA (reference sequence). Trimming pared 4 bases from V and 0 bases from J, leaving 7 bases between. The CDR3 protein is CSAMDSSYNSPLHF. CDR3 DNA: TGCAGTGCTATGGACAGCTCCTATAATTCACCCCTCCACTTT.

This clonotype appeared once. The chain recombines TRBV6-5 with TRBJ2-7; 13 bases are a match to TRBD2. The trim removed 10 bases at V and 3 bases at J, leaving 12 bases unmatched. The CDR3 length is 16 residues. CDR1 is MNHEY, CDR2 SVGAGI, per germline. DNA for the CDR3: TGTGCCATCATCACCAGGACTAGCGGGAGAAGCTACGAGCAGTACTTC. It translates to CAIITRTSGRSYEQYF.

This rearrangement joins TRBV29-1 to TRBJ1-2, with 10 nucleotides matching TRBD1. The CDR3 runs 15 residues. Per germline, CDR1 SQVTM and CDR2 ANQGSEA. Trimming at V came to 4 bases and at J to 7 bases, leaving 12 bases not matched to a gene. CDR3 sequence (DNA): TGCAGCGTTGTTAGGGACAGGGGCTTGGTCGGTGGCTACACCTTC. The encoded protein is CSVVRDRGLVGGYTF.

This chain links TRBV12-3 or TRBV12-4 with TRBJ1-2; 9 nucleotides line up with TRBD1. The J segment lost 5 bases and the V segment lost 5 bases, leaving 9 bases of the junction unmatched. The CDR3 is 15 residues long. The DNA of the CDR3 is TGTGCCAGCAGTACCAGGGACAGGGATGTATATGGCTACACCTTC. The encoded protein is CASSTRDRDVYGYTF.

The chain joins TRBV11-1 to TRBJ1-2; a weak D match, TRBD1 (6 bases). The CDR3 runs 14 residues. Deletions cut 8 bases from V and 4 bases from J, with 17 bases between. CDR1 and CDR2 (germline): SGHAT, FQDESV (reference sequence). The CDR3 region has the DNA TGTGCCAGCGCGCCGGGGGGCACCATCTATGGCTACACCTTC. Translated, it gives CASAPGGTIYGYTF.

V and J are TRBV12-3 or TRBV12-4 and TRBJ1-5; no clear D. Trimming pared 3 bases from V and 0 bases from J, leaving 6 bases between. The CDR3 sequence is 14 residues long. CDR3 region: CASSFGRSNQPQHF. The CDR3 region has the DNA TGTGCCAGCAGTTTTGGTCGTAGCAATCAGCCCCAGCATTTT.

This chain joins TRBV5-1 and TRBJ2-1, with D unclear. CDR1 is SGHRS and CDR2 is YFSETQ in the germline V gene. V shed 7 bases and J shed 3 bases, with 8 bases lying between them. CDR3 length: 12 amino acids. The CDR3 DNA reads TGCGCCAGCCAGGCTAGCTACAATGAGCAGTTCTTC. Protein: CASQASYNEQFF.

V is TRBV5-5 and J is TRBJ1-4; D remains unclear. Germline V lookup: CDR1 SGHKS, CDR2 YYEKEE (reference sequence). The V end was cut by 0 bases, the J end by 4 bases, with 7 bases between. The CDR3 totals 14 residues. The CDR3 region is CASSLGTFNEKLFF. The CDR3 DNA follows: TGTGCCAGCAGCTTGGGAACCTTTAATGAAAAACTGTTTTTT.

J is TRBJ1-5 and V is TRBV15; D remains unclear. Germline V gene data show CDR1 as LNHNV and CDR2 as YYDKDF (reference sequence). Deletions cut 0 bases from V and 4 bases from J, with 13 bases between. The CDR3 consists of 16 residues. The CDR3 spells CATSREKVGGNQPQHF. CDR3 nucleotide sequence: TGTGCCACCAGCAGAGAAAAAGTTGGCGGTAATCAGCCCCAGCATTTT.

The chain's CDR3 is CASSSRGSREEGTKNIQYF. CDR3 in DNA: TGCGCCAGCAGCTCCCGTGGGTCGCGGGAGGAGGGGACCAAAAACATTCAGTACTTC. This chain links TRBV5-1 with TRBJ2-4, with 8 nucleotides matching TRBD2. J was trimmed by 2 bases and V by 3 bases; bases with no gene match: 16. The germline V gene has CDR1 SGHRS and CDR2 YFSETQ. The CDR3 is made up of 19 amino acids.